This TCR beta chain was found in a study of monozygotic twins with cystic fibrosis. Study findings and constraints: Nucleotide-identical clonotype sharing was significantly higher within monozygotic CF twin pairs than between unrelated CF individuals. Low clonality (median around 0.0095) suggested a mostly naive repertoire.

This clone was recorded only once. Its cognate antigen is unknown. Assay: immunoSEQ multiplex PCR; the TCRdb copy retains only in-frame clones and omits some. The sample carries about 35,000 clones, approximately 72% recorded once. This clonotype was sampled from a girl aged 5-17 years with cystic fibrosis. What was sequenced was blood.

Here the CDR3 reads CASSNQVGTNIQYF. CDR3 DNA: TGTGCCAGCAGCAACCAGGTCGGGACAAACATTCAGTACTTC. The chain uses TRBV7-9 and TRBJ2-4; D may be TRBD1 or TRBD2 (5 bases each). The CDR3 has 14 amino acids. V lost 5 bases and J 6 bases, leaving 14 bases between the germline ends. The germline V gene has CDR1 SEHNR and CDR2 FQNEAQ (reference sequence). Combining the CDR3 with reference TRBV7-9 and TRBJ2-4 gives the whole variable domain DTGVSQNPRHKITKRGQNVTFRCDPISEHNRLYWYRQTLGQGPEFLTYFQNEAQLEKSRLLSDRFSAERPKGSFSTLEIQRTEQGDSAMYLCASSNQVGTNIQYFGAGTRLSVL.